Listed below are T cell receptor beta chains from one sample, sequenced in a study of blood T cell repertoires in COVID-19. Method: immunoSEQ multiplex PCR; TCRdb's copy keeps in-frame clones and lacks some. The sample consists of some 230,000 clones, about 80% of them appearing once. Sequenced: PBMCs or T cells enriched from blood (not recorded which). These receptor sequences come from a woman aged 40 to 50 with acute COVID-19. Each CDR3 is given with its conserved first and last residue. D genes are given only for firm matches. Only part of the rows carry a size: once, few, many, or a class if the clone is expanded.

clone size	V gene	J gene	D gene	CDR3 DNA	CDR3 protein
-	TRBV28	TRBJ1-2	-	TGTGCCAGCAGTTTATATCCCTCTAACTATGGCTACACCTTC	CASSLYPSNYGYTF
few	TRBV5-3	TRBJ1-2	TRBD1	TGTGCCAGAAGCTTGGAGTGGCGGACAGGACTCAACTATGGCTACACCTTC	CARSLEWRTGLNYGYTF
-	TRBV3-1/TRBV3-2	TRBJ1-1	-	TGTGCCAGCAGCCAAGAAGGGGAGGGCGGCACTGAAGCTTTCTTT	CASSQEGEGGTEAFF
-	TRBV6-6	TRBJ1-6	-	TGTGCCAGCATAGCGACGACCAATTCACCCCTCCACTTT	CASIATTNSPLHF
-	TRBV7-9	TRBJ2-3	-	TGTGCCAGCAGCTTAGTCGCGGGCGTGAGACGGGATACGCAGTATTTT	CASSLVAGVRRDTQYF
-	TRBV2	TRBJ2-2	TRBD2	TGTGCCAGCATGTACGGGGGAGGGACCGGGGAGCTGTTTTTT	CASMYGGGTGELFF
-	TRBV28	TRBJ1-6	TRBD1	TGTGCCAGCAGTCCCCTGGGACAGGGGAATTCACCCCTCCACTTT	CASSPLGQGNSPLHF
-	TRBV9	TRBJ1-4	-	TGTGCCAGCAGCCCCCGACCGGGGGTGGCGTATGAAAAACTGTTTTTT	CASSPRPGVAYEKLFF
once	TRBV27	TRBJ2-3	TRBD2	TGTGCCAGCAGTCAGCGGGGCTGGAACACAGATACGCAGTATTTT	CASSQRGWNTDTQYF
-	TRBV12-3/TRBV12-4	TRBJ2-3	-	TGTGCCAGCAGTTCGGATACGCAGTATTTT	CASSSDTQYF
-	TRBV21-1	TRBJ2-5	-	TGTGCCAGCCCCCGACTAGTAGAAGAGACCCAGTACTTC	CASPRLVEETQYF
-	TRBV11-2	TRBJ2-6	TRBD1	TGTGCCAGCAGCTTAGGACAGGGGGGAATCTCTGGGGCCAACGTCCTGACTTTC	CASSLGQGGISGANVLTF
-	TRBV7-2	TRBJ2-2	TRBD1	TGTGCCAGCAGCCCGAGGACAGGGGGCGGCGGGGAGCTGTTTTTT	CASSPRTGGGGELFF
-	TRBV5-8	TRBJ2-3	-	TGTGCCAGCAGAGTGACAGCCACAGATACGCAGTATTTT	CASRVTATDTQYF
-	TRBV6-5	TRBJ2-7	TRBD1	TGTGCCAGCAGTCCCGGGGCAGGGGGACACGAGCAGTACTTC	CASSPGAGGHEQYF
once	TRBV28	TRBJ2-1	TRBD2	TGTGCCAGCAGTTTACGACTAGCGGGAGTCGATGAGCAGTTCTTC	CASSLRLAGVDEQFF
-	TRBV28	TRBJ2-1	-	TGTGCCAGCAGCGGGAACGGGGGAGAGCAGTTCTTC	CASSGNGGEQFF
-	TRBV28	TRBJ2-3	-	TGTGCCAGCAGTAGAGGGAGTGAGACAGATACGCAGTATTTT	CASSRGSETDTQYF
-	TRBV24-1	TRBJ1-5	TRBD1	TGTGCCACCAGTGAGACCGGGACAGGGAAACAGCCCCAGCATTTT	CATSETGTGKQPQHF
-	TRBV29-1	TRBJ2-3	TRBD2	TGCAGCGCCGGGGAGGGTAGCTCAGATACGCAGTATTTT	CSAGEGSSDTQYF
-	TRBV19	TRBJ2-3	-	TGTGCCACCGTTAGCAACGGTGCAGATACGCAGTATTTT	CATVSNGADTQYF
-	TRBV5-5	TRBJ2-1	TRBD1	TGTGCCAGCAGACTCACAGGGGGCAATGAGCAGTTCTTC	CASRLTGGNEQFF
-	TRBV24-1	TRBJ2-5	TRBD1	TGTGCCACCAGTGACCCGACAGGGGGGGTAGAAGAGACCCAGTACTTC	CATSDPTGGVEETQYF
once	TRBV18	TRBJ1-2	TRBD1	TGTGCCAGCTCACTACAGGGGGGCGACTATGGCTACACCTTC	CASSLQGGDYGYTF
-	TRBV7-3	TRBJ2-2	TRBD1	TGTGCCAGCGGAACAGGGGCGAACACCGGGGAGCTGTTTTTT	CASGTGANTGELFF
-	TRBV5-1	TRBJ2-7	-	TGCGCCAGCAGCTTTTCGCAGGGAAAATACGAGCAGTACTTC	CASSFSQGKYEQYF
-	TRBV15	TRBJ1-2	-	TGTGCCACCAGCAGAAGGGACTCAGCCTATGGCTACACCTTC	CATSRRDSAYGYTF
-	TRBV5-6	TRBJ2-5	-	TGTGCCAGCAGCTTGTGGGGGCCCCAAGAGACCCAGTACTTC	CASSLWGPQETQYF
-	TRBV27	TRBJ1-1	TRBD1	TGTGCCAGCAGTTTACGGGACAGGAAGAACACTGAAGCTTTCTTT	CASSLRDRKNTEAFF
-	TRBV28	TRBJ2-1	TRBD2	TGTGCCAGCAGTCCACCGGGACTAGCGGGAAATGAGCAGTTCTTC	CASSPPGLAGNEQFF
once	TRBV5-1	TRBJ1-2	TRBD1	TGCGCCAGCAGCACCGGACAGGGGGATGGCTACACCTTC	CASSTGQGDGYTF
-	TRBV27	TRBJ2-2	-	TGTGCCAGCAGTTTCTCCATAGCGGAGTGGAACACCGGGGAGCTGTTTTTT	CASSFSIAEWNTGELFF
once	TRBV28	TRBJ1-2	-	TGTGCCAGCAGTTTATACGGGTCTAACTATGGCTACACCTTC	CASSLYGSNYGYTF
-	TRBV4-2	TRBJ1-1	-	TGTGCCAGCAGCCAAGACCCGGGGAGCACTGAAGCTTTCTTT	CASSQDPGSTEAFF
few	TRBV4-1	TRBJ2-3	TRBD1	TGCGCCAGCAGCCTTGGAAGGACAGGGACAGGTCCAGATACGCAGTATTTT	CASSLGRTGTGPDTQYF
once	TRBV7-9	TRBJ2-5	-	TGTGCCAGCAGCTTGGAGGGGGCGCAGCAAGAGACCCAGTACTTC	CASSLEGAQQETQYF
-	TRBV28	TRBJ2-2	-	TGTGCCAGCAGGGAGACCACACGCGCGAACACCGGGGAGCTGTTTTTT	CASRETTRANTGELFF
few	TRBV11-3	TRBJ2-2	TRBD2	TGTGCCAGCAGCTTGGGCGGTTGGGGAGGGCCCACCGGGGAGCTGTTTTTT	CASSLGGWGGPTGELFF
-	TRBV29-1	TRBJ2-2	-	TGCAGCGCTACGAACACCGGGGAGCTGTTTTTT	CSATNTGELFF
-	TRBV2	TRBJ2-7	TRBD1	TGTGCCAGCAGTCAGTCCGGGACAGGGATATACGAGCAGTACTTC	CASSQSGTGIYEQYF
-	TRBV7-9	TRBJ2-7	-	TGTGCCAGCAGCTTTTTCAGAGGAGTAATCTACGAGCAGTACTTC	CASSFFRGVIYEQYF
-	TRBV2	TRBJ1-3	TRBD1	TGTGCCAGCGGGACAGGGGCTGTAAACACCATATATTTT	CASGTGAVNTIYF
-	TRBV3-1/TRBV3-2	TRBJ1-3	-	TGTGCCTCCCAGGGGTCCTCTGGAAACACCATATATTTT	CASQGSSGNTIYF
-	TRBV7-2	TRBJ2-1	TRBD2	TGTGCCAGCAGCCCTTCTAGCGGAGGGTTGAATGAGCAGTTCTTC	CASSPSSGGLNEQFF
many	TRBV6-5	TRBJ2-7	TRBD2	TGTGCCAGCAGTTTCGAGACTAGCGGGAGGGGCGAGCAGTACTTC	CASSFETSGRGEQYF
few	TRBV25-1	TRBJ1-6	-	TGTGCCAGCAGTGAATATAAGGGGATAGGTTCACCCCTCCACTTT	CASSEYKGIGSPLHF
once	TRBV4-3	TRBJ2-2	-	TGCGCCAGCAGCCAAGATTGGCCCACCGGGGAGCTGTTTTTT	CASSQDWPTGELFF
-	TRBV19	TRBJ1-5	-	TGTGCCACCGACAGCAGTGGACAGCGTTTTTCTCGCAATCAGCCCCAGCATTTT	CATDSSGQRFSRNQPQHF
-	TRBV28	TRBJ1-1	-	TGTGCCAGCAGTTTATTCGGACACTCGAACACTGAAGCTTTCTTT	CASSLFGHSNTEAFF
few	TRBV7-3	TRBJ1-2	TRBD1	TGTGCCAGCAGCTCCGGACAGGGGATAGGTGGCTACACCTTC	CASSSGQGIGGYTF
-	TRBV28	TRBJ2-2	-	TGTGCCAGCCACGCGTGGACCGGGGAGCTGTTTTTT	CASHAWTGELFF
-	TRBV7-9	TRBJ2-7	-	TGTGCCAGCAGCCCTCGGACAGTGGACGAGCAGTACTTC	CASSPRTVDEQYF
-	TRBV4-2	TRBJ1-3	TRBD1	TGTGCCAGCAGCCAAGTGGGCAGGGGGCTCCTTGCTGGAAACACCATATATTTT	CASSQVGRGLLAGNTIYF
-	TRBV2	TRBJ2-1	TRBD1	TGTGCCACCCTTCCGGGACAGGGTAACAATGAGCAGTTCTTC	CATLPGQGNNEQFF
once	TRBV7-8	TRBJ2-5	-	TGTGCCAGCAGCTCCCGGGCGGACAGATGGTCCGGGGAGACCCAGTACTTC	CASSSRADRWSGETQYF
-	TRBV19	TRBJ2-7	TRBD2	TGTGCCAGTAGTCGGACTAGCGGTTTCTACGAGCAGTACTTC	CASSRTSGFYEQYF
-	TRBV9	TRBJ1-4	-	TGTGCCAGCAGCGCAATGGGGGGGTTGAGTGAAAAACTGTTTTTT	CASSAMGGLSEKLFF
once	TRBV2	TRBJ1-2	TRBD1	TGTGCCAGCAGGGCAGGGGGTGGCTACACCTTC	CASRAGGGYTF
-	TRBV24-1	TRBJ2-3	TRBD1	TGTGCCACCAGTGATAAGACAGGGTTGACAGATACGCAGTATTTT	CATSDKTGLTDTQYF
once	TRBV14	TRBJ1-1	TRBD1	TGTGCCAGCAGCCAAGATTGGGGCAGGGGGCCGAACACTGAAGCTTTCTTT	CASSQDWGRGPNTEAFF